This T cell receptor (beta chain) was documented in a study of T-cell memory formation after mild COVID-19. On the study more broadly: Among the donors, TCR clusters were largely specific to each donor.

This CDR3 has 16 amino acids. Between the trimmed V and J ends, which lost 3 bases and 4 bases, there was a span of 18 bases. The germline CDR1 and CDR2 sequences are SGHRS and YFSETQ. General observations from the study: The main location of contracting CD4+ clones was CM and EM, and that of contracting CD8+ clones was EMRA. Clonal second-wave expansions that peaked on day 37 had unconfirmed SARS-CoV-2 specificity.

This clonotype was detected ten times or more. Its antigen is unidentified. 5'RACE, which relied on constant-segment primers, yielded TCR alpha and TCR beta cDNA libraries carrying sample barcodes and UMIs. TCRdb independently ran MiXCR on the 5' RACE reads; one entry per CDR3 protein. The sample yields around 390,000 distinct CDR3 sequences, 15% to 20% seen once. Sequenced sample: PBMCs or a T cell subset sorted from them (not recorded which). J is TRBJ2-3 and V is TRBV5-1; D could derive from TRBD1 or TRBD2 (6 bases each). This receptor was taken from a young man who had mild COVID-19 (a few samples of this study predate the infection). Cell type and time point are not known. The CDR3 sequence is CASSYLQGLRADTQYF. CDR3 sequence (DNA): TGCGCCAGCAGCTACCTACAGGGACTGAGGGCAGATACGCAGTATTTT.